This TCR beta chain derives from a study of OX40 agonist ivuxolimab in advanced cancers. Whole-study context: Subjects had a mean age of about 57 years, with a range of about 23 to 90; less than 90% were male. General study findings and limits: Normalized T-cell clonal expansion was also low in some nonresponders.

To note about this clone: Its target is not known.

Clones were sequenced by immunoSEQ multiplex PCR, and TCRdb holds only the in-frame ones, with some missing. The repertoire includes 20,000 or so clones, approximately 70% of them detected once, and around 15% sits in the top ten. Trimming removed 8 bases from V and 7 bases from J, with 17 bases in between. The CDR3 is 13 amino acids. Germline V gene lookup returns CDR1 LNHDA and CDR2 SQIVND (reference sequence). Prior autoimmune disease or systemic immunosuppression barred patients. Sampling of blood occurred at baseline, cycle 4 day 1, and cycle 7 day 1. The chain combines TRBV19 with TRBJ1-2; D might be TRBD1 (5 bases). The clonotype originates from an adult with an advanced solid tumor such as melanoma, head and neck, liver or kidney cancer. This specimen consisted of CD4+ or CD8+ T cells sorted from blood, obtained in a trial of the OX40 agonist ivuxolimab. The CDR3 is CASLSGTASGYTF. The CDR3 region has the DNA TGTGCCAGTTTATCCGGGACGGCGAGTGGCTACACCTTC.